This T cell receptor beta chain was obtained from a study of Ad26.COV2.S vaccination and SARS-CoV-2 variants (dated by TCRdb to 2020 to 2023). Looking at the study overall: Donors in the vaccine arm were drawn from COV1001, a phase I-IIa trial of Ad26.COV2.S in healthy adults that was multicentre, randomized, double-blind and placebo-controlled. Investigators remained blinded to trial group allocation during experiments and outcome assessment. The specificity and breadth of SARS-CoV-2-reactive T cell receptors after Ad26.COV2.S vaccination were assessed by TCRbeta repertoire sequencing. Ad26.COV2.S was given intramuscularly at 5x10^10 or 1x10^11 viral particles, as a single shot or as two shots 56 days apart. Trial participants were randomized into five groups of five: low-dose or high-dose Ad26.COV2.S given once or twice, or placebo on both occasions. A total of 32 samples were included in the TCR-sequenced set, comprising 19 Ad26.COV2.S vaccine recipients, 5 placebo recipients and 8 SARS-CoV-2 convalescent individuals.

The immunoSEQ Assay was used to sequence TCRbeta CDR3 regions. After extraction, genomic DNA underwent amplification by bias-controlled multiplex PCR, followed by high-throughput sequencing. Per the authors' processing: To quantify the absolute abundance of every unique TCRbeta CDR3 region, sequences were collapsed and filtered. T cell fraction was estimated by normalization of TCRbeta template counts to usable DNA, with usable DNA being measured through amplification of reference genes present in all nucleated cells. Repertoire TCRs were annotated as SARS-CoV-2-specific by exact matching of V gene, CDR3 amino acid sequence and J gene to a known reactive TCR set. The reference SARS-CoV-2 TCR set was derived from MIRA and filtered for enrichment in COVID-19-positive ImmuneCODE repertoires, a step that removed public or cross-reactive TCRs. Drawing on the MIRA antigens, annotated TCRs were analysed further at the level of specific ORF or position within ORF. Depth was the summed frequency of annotated unique rearrangements, while breadth was defined as annotated unique rearrangements over total unique productive rearrangements. Two-sided Wilcoxon rank-sum tests were used to compare TCR breadth between groups. TCRdb stores this immuneACCESS table with in-frame sequences only. Part of the clones is absent; in the studies checked, under half of the shortfall reflects unresolved V genes, and no reason is known for the rest. Clone size and the V and J calls come from that table; the DNA yielded D and trimming. This sample is represented by about 440,000 clones; 90% of them were singletons. About 4.4% of the sample is in the top ten clones.

In the paper's terms, the treatment or condition label means: around 19 received Ad26.COV2.S at low or high dose, single or two shots; 5 received placebo; per-sample allocation not given. Repertoires of vaccine and placebo recipients were sequenced from samples taken on day 63 after the first injection. Cohort 1b enrolled some 25 adults aged 18-55 years at a single site in Boston, USA, between 29 July and 7 August 2020. As a vaccine, Ad26.COV2.S was a replication-incompetent adenovirus type 26 vector that expressed a prefusion-stabilized SARS-CoV-2 spike protein derived from the original Wuhan strain. From the germline V gene, CDR1 is SGDLS and CDR2 is YYNGEE. The CDR3 contains 15 residues, cysteine and phenylalanine counted. Left in the record is the CDR3 DNA by itself, 45 bases read in frame from the first base. V gives up 6 bases and J gives up 4 bases, and the segment between their germline ends measures 19 bases.

A word on this clone: No antigen is known for it. Per-nucleotide qualities are absent, and no much larger clonotype sits a single base away.

Results the study describes overall, beyond this receptor: After vaccination, substantial breadth of spike-specific CD8+ and CD4+ T cell responses was reported. Higher spike-specific TCR breadth was observed in Ad26.COV2.S recipients than in placebo recipients (P = 0.0014). The study was not powered to compare responses between vaccine doses or regimens. The authors noted that the TCR breadth and depth analyses may have underestimated total T cell responses. Non-spike TCR breadth was comparable between vaccine and placebo recipients, consistent with the vaccine containing only spike.

Here the chain combines TRBV9 and TRBJ2-5; the D gene identity is not certain. Source: peripheral blood, taken in a trial of Ad26.COV2.S vaccine versus placebo. The receptor's source is a person between 18 and 65 years old who received the Ad26.COV2.S COVID-19 vaccine or a placebo. CDR3 loop: CASTPLEWLGETQYF. Read as DNA, the sequence is TGTGCCAGCACCCCCCTCGAGTGGTTGGGAGAGACCCAGTACTTC. Here the CDR3 is joined to the reference TRBV9 and TRBJ2-5 genes, and the full variable domain is: DSGVTQTPKHLITATGQRVTLRCSPRSGDLSVYWYQQSLDQGLQFLIQYYNGEERAKGNILERFSAQQFPDLHSELNLSSLELGDSALYFCASTPLEWLGETQYFGPGTRLLVL.